This T cell receptor beta chain comes out of a study of OX40 agonist ivuxolimab in advanced cancers. Trimming stripped 6 bases from V and 7 bases from J, with 19 bases between. This CDR3 is 14 amino acids long. The germline V gene encodes CDR1 MNHEY and CDR2 SVGAGI. Repertoires were generated with immunoSEQ multiplex PCR, while TCRdb's copy carries only in-frame clones and drops some. The sample lists about 56,000 clones, about 80% occurring once. The sequences come from CD4+ or CD8+ T cells sorted from blood, collected in a trial of the OX40 agonist ivuxolimab. This TCR was recovered from an adult with an advanced solid tumor such as melanoma, head and neck, liver or kidney cancer. V is TRBV6-5 and J is TRBJ2-7, with D possibly matching TRBD2 (6 bases). CDR3 protein: CASRPDQRREEQYF. For the CDR3, the DNA is TGTGCCAGCAGACCCGACCAGAGGCGGGAAGAGCAGTACTTC.